Following are 20 T cell receptor beta chains from one sample sequenced in a study of T-cell memory formation after mild COVID-19. MiXCR, applied by TCRdb to the 5' RACE reads, yields one record per CDR3 protein. The sample lists hundreds of thousands of distinct CDR3 sequences; roughly 19% were seen once. The sequenced material came from PBMCs or a T cell subset sorted from them (not recorded which). The receptor source for this set is a man aged 18 to 29 who had mild COVID-19 (a few samples of this study predate the infection). Cell type and time point are not known.

Only a few counts were recorded for this clonotype. The CDR3 protein is CAIRPPSGNEQFF. The CDR3 DNA reads TGTGCCATCAGGCCCCCCTCCGGCAATGAGCAGTTCTTC. The J gene is TRBJ2-1, the V gene TRBV10-3; D ambiguous. The germline CDR1 and CDR2 sequences are ENHRY and SYGVKD. CDR3 length: 13 residues. V was trimmed by 6 bases and J by 6 bases, leaving 12 bases between them.

This clonotype was counted only a few times. The chain carries TRBV5-1 and TRBJ2-3; 8 bases are shared with TRBD1. Germline loops: CDR1 SGHRS, CDR2 YFSETQ. J was trimmed by 4 bases and V by 3 bases; bases with no gene match: 7. The CDR3 is 15 amino acids. Here the CDR3 reads CASSSGGPGADTQYF. The DNA for the CDR3 is TGCGCCAGCAGCTCAGGGGGCCCCGGGGCAGATACGCAGTATTTT.

The V gene is TRBV6-5, the J gene TRBJ2-7; unclear D gene. With 2 bases removed from V and 3 bases from J, the gap between germline ends came to 11 bases. Germline CDR1 and CDR2: MNHEY and SVGAGI. The CDR3 consists of 14 residues. CDR3 loop: CASSYTEDHYEQYF. CDR3 nucleotide sequence: TGTGCCAGCAGTTACACCGAGGACCACTACGAGCAGTACTTC.

This clonotype was counted at least ten times. The chain uses TRBV5-1 and TRBJ2-1, with 11 bases that match TRBD1. The CDR3 covers 15 residues. Per the germline V gene, CDR1 is SGHRS and CDR2 is YFSETQ. The J segment lost 2 bases and the V segment lost 4 bases, leaving 2 bases of the junction unmatched. In DNA form, the CDR3 reads TGCGCCAGCAGCGGGACAGGGGGGACCTACAATGAGCAGTTCTTC. As protein: CASSGTGGTYNEQFF.

CDR3 DNA sequence: TGCGCCAGCAGCCAAGATGGGCGCGAGCAGTACGTC. Translating gives CASSQDGREQYV. The chain uses TRBV4-1 and TRBJ2-7; D uncertain. Trimming took off 0 bases at V and 6 bases at J, with 6 bases between the two ends. In germline, CDR1 is MGHRA, CDR2 YSYEKL. CDR3 length equals 12 residues.

The V call is TRBV6-5, the J call TRBJ1-5; a weak D match, TRBD1 (5 bases). The CDR3 runs to 14 residues. Trimming pared 5 bases from V and 3 bases from J, leaving 11 bases between. CDR1 and CDR2 (germline): MNHEY, SVGAGI. The CDR3 DNA is TGTGCCAGCAGTCCGCGGGGCCTCAATCAGCCCCAGCATTTT. Translating it yields CASSPRGLNQPQHF.

This clonotype was seen many times. The chain carries TRBV7-6 and TRBJ2-3; D is perhaps TRBD1 (5 bases). Deletions cut 5 bases from V and 6 bases from J, with 24 bases between. The germline V gene encodes CDR1 SGHVS and CDR2 FNYEAQ. The CDR3 totals 17 residues. CDR3 in amino acids: CASSPPRLWGSGDTQYF. CDR3 in DNA: TGTGCCAGCAGCCCTCCCCGCCTTTGGGGCTCGGGCGATACGCAGTATTTT.

This clonotype was picked up a small number of times. This chain links TRBV4-1 with TRBJ2-7; D may be TRBD2 (5 bases). The CDR3 extends over 14 amino acids. Per the germline V gene, CDR1 is MGHRA and CDR2 is YSYEKL. V was shortened by 1 base and J by 3 bases, with 10 bases between the two germline ends. Here the CDR3 reads CASSQGLGGYEQYF. The CDR3 coding sequence is TGCGCCAGCAGCCAAGGTTTAGGAGGCTACGAGCAGTACTTC.

This clonotype was counted only a few times. This chain connects TRBV7-2 to TRBJ1-6, with D uncertain. Per the germline V gene, CDR1 is SGHTA and CDR2 is FQGNSA. The CDR3 extends over 14 amino acids. V lost 4 bases and J lost 6, with 10 bases in between. This CDR3 reads CASSSVRLNSPLHF. The CDR3 DNA is TGTGCCAGCAGCTCCGTAAGACTTAATTCACCCCTCCACTTT.

The J gene is TRBJ2-5, the V gene TRBV5-1, with a tentative D call TRBD2 (6 bases). Germline values: CDR1 SGHRS, CDR2 YFSETQ. Deletions cut 4 bases from V and 5 bases from J, with 15 bases between. The CDR3 spans 14 residues. The CDR3 coding sequence is TGCGCCAGCAGCCCCATTTGGGCGGGGGAGACCCAGTACTTC. This gives the protein CASSPIWAGETQYF.

The chain recombines TRBV5-1 with TRBJ1-4; a weak D match, TRBD1 (5 bases). CDR1 is SGHRS and CDR2 is YFSETQ in the germline V gene. The V end lost 3 bases, the J end lost 0 bases, and 18 bases lay between the germline ends. The CDR3 consists of 18 residues. Written as DNA, the CDR3 is TGCGCCAGCAGCTCCAGCCCTCAGGGAGGCGCAACTAATGAAAAACTGTTTTTT. As protein: CASSSSPQGGATNEKLFF.

This clonotype has more than one count but fewer than ten. The rearrangement links TRBV6-2 or TRBV6-3 to TRBJ1-1, with TRBD1 identical over 7 bases. Trimming took 8 bases from V and 0 from J; bases not matched to a gene: 6. The CDR3 runs 14 residues. Germline V gene lookup returns CDR1 MNHEY and CDR2 SVGEGT. This chain's CDR3 is CASRDRTMNTEAFF. In DNA form, the CDR3 reads TGTGCCAGCCGGGACAGAACAATGAACACTGAAGCTTTCTTT.

This clonotype was seen a few times. This chain links TRBV6-1 with TRBJ1-2; 7 bases align to TRBD1. Germline-derived CDR1 and CDR2 are MNHNS and SASEGT. Germline trimming cut 7 bases from V and 5 bases from J; bases unmatched to any gene: 4. There are 12 residues in the CDR3. CDR3 in amino acids: CASNPGGYGYTF. CDR3 DNA sequence: TGTGCCAGCAATCCAGGGGGGTATGGCTACACCTTC.

This clonotype was counted only a few times. This chain joins TRBV7-9 and TRBJ1-4; no clear D. Germline V CDR1 and CDR2: SEHNR, FQNEAQ (reference sequence). The CDR3 sequence is 15 residues long. Trimming stripped 8 bases from V and 0 bases from J, with 13 bases between. In DNA, the CDR3 is TGTGCCAGCCGAGGAGGGATGGCAACTAATGAAAAACTGTTTTTT. It specifies CASRGGMATNEKLFF.

This clonotype showed up just a few times. The gene calls are TRBV4-1 and TRBJ1-5; TRBD1 is a possible D gene (5 bases). The CDR3 spans 15 residues. V dropped 4 bases and J dropped 0 bases, with 10 bases sitting between them. Germline CDR1 reads MGHRA; CDR2 reads YSYEKL. CDR3 sequence (DNA): TGCGCCAGCAGCCGATCAGGGTTTAGCAATCAGCCCCAGCATTTT. Translation: CASSRSGFSNQPQHF.

This clonotype was recorded a few times. This sequence joins TRBV2 and TRBJ1-1; 7 nucleotides line up with TRBD1. This CDR3 has 11 residues. Germline V gene sequence: CDR1 SNHLY, CDR2 FYNNEI. The ends lost 7 bases at V and 7 bases at J; junction bases unmatched: 3. The CDR3 DNA follows: TGTGCCAGCATTCAGGGGGGTGAAGCTTTCTTT. Amino acids: CASIQGGEAFF.

This clonotype was found a few times. The chain couples TRBV5-5 to TRBJ2-7, with D uncertain. Germline CDR1 and CDR2: SGHKS and YYEKEE (reference sequence). With 6 bases removed from V and 0 bases from J, the gap between germline ends came to 10 bases. CDR3 length: 13 amino acids. CDR3 protein: CASTFLSSYEQYF. In DNA form, the CDR3 reads TGTGCCAGCACTTTTCTTAGCTCCTACGAGCAGTACTTC.

The V gene is TRBV28, the J gene TRBJ2-7; D tentatively fits TRBD1 or TRBD2 (5 bases each). The CDR3 length is 14 residues. V was trimmed by 4 bases and J by 0 bases, leaving 10 bases between them. The V gene's germline CDR1 is MDHEN and CDR2 SYDVKM. The CDR3 nucleotides are TGTGCCAGCAGTTCGGGGCAGTTCTCCTACGAGCAGTACGTC. It translates to CASSSGQFSYEQYV.

This chain uses TRBV7-2 with TRBJ2-1, with 10 bases identical to TRBD2. V trimming: 2 bases; J trimming: 10 bases; junction bases outside the gene matches: 5. Germline V gene sequence: CDR1 SGHTA, CDR2 FQGNSA. This CDR3 spans 14 amino acids. CDR3 in amino acids: CASSLSLAGDEQFF. Written as DNA, the CDR3 is TGTGCCAGCAGCTTATCGCTAGCGGGGGACGAGCAGTTCTTC.

This sequence joins TRBV7-9 and TRBJ1-1; 7 bases are a match to TRBD1. This CDR3 region has 15 residues. V trimming: 0 bases; J trimming: 4 bases; junction bases outside the gene matches: 5. Germline V gene lookup returns CDR1 SEHNR and CDR2 FQNEAQ (reference sequence). DNA for the CDR3: TGTGCCAGCAGCTTAGCAGGGGGCGCGAGCACTGAAGCTTTCTTT. Its translation is CASSLAGGASTEAFF.